A single sample gave rise to the 3 T cell receptor beta chains below, sequenced in a study of neurological immune-mediated disorders. TCRdb reprocessed the 5' RACE reads with MiXCR, giving one entry per CDR3 protein. Of approximately 23,000 distinct CDR3 sequences detected, about 10% appear once; the ten largest clones hold roughly 22%. Sequenced material: PBMCs. These receptors were taken from a woman between 55 and 75 years old with HTLV-1-associated myelopathy (HAM/TSP).

This clonotype was seen at least ten times. This chain links TRBV10-3 with TRBJ2-1; 9 nucleotides line up with TRBD2. The V gene end was trimmed by 8 bases and the J gene end by 4 bases; junction bases not matched to a gene: 6. The CDR3 length is 14 residues. Per the germline V gene, CDR1 is ENHRY and CDR2 is SYGVKD. CDR3 sequence reads: CAIGAGGTYNEQFF. The CDR3 region has the DNA TGTGCCATCGGGGCGGGGGGGACGTACAATGAGCAGTTCTTC.

As regards this clonotype: Since a much larger clone is just one base distant, this may be a read error. The CDR3 DNA is TGCAGTGTCCGACCCCAAATTGATCAGCCCCAGCATTTT. This translates into CSVRPQIDQPQHF. This chain joins TRBV20-1 and TRBJ1-5, with unresolved D. The CDR3 runs to 13 residues. CDR1 is DFQATT, CDR2 SNEGSKA, per germline (reference sequence). Trimming shortened V by 7 bases and J by 5 bases, and 15 bases separated the two germline ends.

This clonotype is classed as medium-sized. The chain couples TRBV20-1 to TRBJ2-1; TRBD1 matches at 9 bases. J gave up 7 bases and V 5 bases, and 12 bases lay outside the gene matches. CDR3 length: 15 amino acids. Germline V gene lookup returns CDR1 DFQATT and CDR2 SNEGSKA (reference sequence). The CDR3 DNA reads TGCAGTGCTGGACCCGGGACAGGGTGGGCGAATGAGCAGTTCTTC. Amino acid sequence: CSAGPGTGWANEQFF.